The present entry profiles one TCR beta chain with its context. The antigen remains unidentified. The CDR3 consists of 13 residues. CDR1 is SGHDT, CDR2 YYEEEE, per germline. Template switching with 5'RACE generated the TCR cDNA and added a universal primer site and UMIs. TCRdb used MiXCR to reprocess the 5' RACE reads, holding one entry per CDR3 protein. The table has around 310,000 distinct CDR3 sequences, roughly 3.5% seen once; the top ten hold roughly a quarter. The record originates from a study of T cells after yellow fever vaccination. In the study overall: Researchers used SMART-Seq v4 Ultra Low Input to prepare fractions that had low cell numbers. Regarding the study as a whole: Abundant clonotypes from the bulk population could contaminate FACS-sorted repertoires. Most primary-vaccination clones recurred post-booster (roughly 96% CD4, about 87% CD8).

The starting material was PBMCs, obtained on the day of the yellow fever booster vaccination. The clonotype was recovered from a man younger than 35 who received the YFV17D yellow fever vaccine. The chain recombines TRBV5-6 with TRBJ1-1; TRBD1 might be the D (6 bases). This CDR3 is CVVARRGNTEAFF. The CDR3, as DNA: TGTGTCGTGGCGCGCAGGGGGAACACTGAAGCTTTCTTT.